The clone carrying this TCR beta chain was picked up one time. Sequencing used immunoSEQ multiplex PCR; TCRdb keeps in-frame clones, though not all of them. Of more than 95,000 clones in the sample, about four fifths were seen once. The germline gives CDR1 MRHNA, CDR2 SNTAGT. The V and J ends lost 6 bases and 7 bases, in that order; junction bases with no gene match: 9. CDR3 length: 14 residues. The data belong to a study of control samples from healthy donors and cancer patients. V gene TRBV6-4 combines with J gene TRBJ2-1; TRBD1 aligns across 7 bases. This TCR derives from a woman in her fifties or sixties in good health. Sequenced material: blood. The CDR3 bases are TGTGCCAGCAGATTGAGACAGGGAACTAATGAGCAGTTCTTC. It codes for CASRLRQGTNEQFF.